These T cell receptor beta chains were read from a single sample in a study of T cell changes during pregnancy in multiple sclerosis. Repertoires were generated with immunoSEQ multiplex PCR, while TCRdb's copy carries only in-frame clones and drops some. The sample holds approximately 50,000 clones, about 90% seen once. The specimen comprised CD8+ T cells from peripheral blood mononuclear cells, sampled after pregnancy. Receptor source: a female donor with multiple sclerosis, enrolled in a pregnancy study. Both conserved end residues are part of each CDR3. Fields, in order: V gene, clone size, D gene, J gene, CDR3 DNA, CDR3 protein. The D gene is left open where the match is weak. Expanded clones get a size class; other rows say once, few or many, or leave the size out.

TRBV5-6	once	TRBD2	TRBJ2-2	TGTGCCAGCAGCCCTGGGGGGGTCGCCGGGGAGCTGTTTTTT	CASSPGGVAGELFF
TRBV6-5	NA	TRBD1	TRBJ1-1	TGTGCCAGCACCCTGGACAGGGGGAACACTGAAGCTTTCTTT	CASTLDRGNTEAFF
TRBV5-8	NA	NA	TRBJ2-7	TGTGCCAGCAGCTTGTCGGAGGGGTGGTACGAGCAGTACTTC	CASSLSEGWYEQYF
TRBV19	NA	NA	TRBJ2-7	TGTGCCAGTAATGAAGGGGGCTCCTACGAGCAGTACTTC	CASNEGGSYEQYF
TRBV7-2	NA	NA	TRBJ2-5	TGTGCCAGCAGCTTAGACAATGTACAGACAGAGACCCAGTACTTC	CASSLDNVQTETQYF
TRBV6-1	few	NA	TRBJ1-3	TGTGCCAGCAGTGAAGCGCACGGCTCTGGAAACACCATATATTTT	CASSEAHGSGNTIYF
TRBV5-6	NA	NA	TRBJ1-6	TGTGCCAGCAGCTATTCCTCCGCAGGGCTTCTCATCAATTCACCCCTCCACTTT	CASSYSSAGLLINSPLHF
TRBV6-1	NA	TRBD1	TRBJ2-7	TGTGCCAGCAGTGAAGCGGCGCAGGGGGCGGTCGAGCAGTACTTC	CASSEAAQGAVEQYF
TRBV9	NA	TRBD2	TRBJ2-7	TGTGCCAGCAGCGTAGAAGCGGGGGGGGTCCACGAGCAGTACTTC	CASSVEAGGVHEQYF
TRBV10-3	NA	NA	TRBJ2-7	TGTGCCATCAGGTCCGGACTAGGACAGGGAATTTTCGATGGGCAGTACTTC	CAIRSGLGQGIFDGQYF
TRBV6-1	NA	TRBD1	TRBJ1-1	TGTGCCAGCAGGTCACAGGGGGCCCTTTTCTTT	CASRSQGALFF
TRBV30	NA	TRBD2	TRBJ2-7	TGTGCCTGGACGGGGCGGGGGGCTACCTACGAGCAGTACTTC	CAWTGRGATYEQYF
TRBV5-4	NA	NA	TRBJ2-7	TGTGCCAGCAGCTTAGGAGAAAAAAGCTACGAGCAGTACTTC	CASSLGEKSYEQYF
TRBV29-1	NA	NA	TRBJ2-2	TGCAGCGTTAGGACAACCGGGGAGCTGTTTTTT	CSVRTTGELFF
TRBV28	NA	NA	TRBJ1-2	TGTGCCAGCAGGCCGGCAGGAATTAACTATGGCTACACCTTC	CASRPAGINYGYTF
TRBV2	NA	NA	TRBJ1-1	TGTGCCAGCAGTGCAGGGAACACTGAAGCTTTCTTT	CASSAGNTEAFF
TRBV15	NA	TRBD2	TRBJ2-1	TGTGCCACCAGCAGAACGCCGGGACTAGCGGGGTCTAGCTCCTACAATGAGCAGTTCTTC	CATSRTPGLAGSSSYNEQFF
TRBV21-1	NA	NA	TRBJ1-6	TGTGCCAGCAGCAGGGAAGGACAGGGTCCTTATAATTCACCCCTCCACTTT	CASSREGQGPYNSPLHF
TRBV7-2	NA	TRBD1	TRBJ1-2	TGTGCCAGCAGCTTCTGGGGGACAGATGGCTACACCTTC	CASSFWGTDGYTF
TRBV2	NA	TRBD1	TRBJ2-7	TGTGCCACCGAAGCGCAGGGGGCAGGGGGCGAGCAGTACTTC	CATEAQGAGGEQYF
TRBV14	NA	NA	TRBJ2-7	TGTGCCAGCAGCGGAACAGGGCCTTTCTACGAGCAGTACTTC	CASSGTGPFYEQYF
TRBV27	NA	NA	TRBJ2-7	TGTGCCAGCAGTTTATCACTTTCCCACGAGCAGTACTTC	CASSLSLSHEQYF
TRBV15	NA	TRBD2	TRBJ2-3	TGTGCCACCAGCAGAGCGGATAGAAGCGGGGGGAAGTCAGATACGCAGTATTTT	CATSRADRSGGKSDTQYF
TRBV7-9	once	NA	TRBJ2-7	TGTGCCAGCAGCAGCCAAAATAGCTACGAGCAGTACTTC	CASSSQNSYEQYF
TRBV2	NA	NA	TRBJ1-2	TGTGCCAGCGAGGGCAGAAAAACGGGAGACGGCTATGGCTACACCTTC	CASEGRKTGDGYGYTF
TRBV19	NA	NA	TRBJ1-5	TGTGCCAGTAGTAGGGGAGGCAATCAGCCCCAGCATTTT	CASSRGGNQPQHF
TRBV11-2	NA	NA	TRBJ1-1	TGTGCCAGCAGCTTCGGGGACATAGCCATGAACACTGAAGCTTTCTTT	CASSFGDIAMNTEAFF
TRBV9	NA	NA	TRBJ2-3	TGTGCCAGCGGGGAGGATGCGGGGATCACAGATACGCAGTATTTT	CASGEDAGITDTQYF
TRBV12-5	NA	TRBD1	TRBJ1-1	TGTGCTAGTGGTTTAGACAGGGGTTACTCAAACACTGAAGCTTTCTTT	CASGLDRGYSNTEAFF
TRBV7-6	NA	NA	TRBJ2-7	TGTGCCAGCAGCTTAACCGGGAGCTTCAGCTACGAGCAGTACTTC	CASSLTGSFSYEQYF
TRBV5-1	NA	NA	TRBJ2-1	TGCGCCAGCAGCCCGCGGCAGAGACCAGTAGATGAGCAGTTCTTC	CASSPRQRPVDEQFF
TRBV28	once	TRBD2	TRBJ2-7	TGTGCCAGCAGCTCATCATTGGGGGGGTGGGTCGAGCAGTACTTC	CASSSSLGGWVEQYF
TRBV19	NA	NA	TRBJ2-1	TGTGCCAGTAGTATTAATGGTGGGGGGGCGATGAATGAGCAGTTCTTC	CASSINGGGAMNEQFF